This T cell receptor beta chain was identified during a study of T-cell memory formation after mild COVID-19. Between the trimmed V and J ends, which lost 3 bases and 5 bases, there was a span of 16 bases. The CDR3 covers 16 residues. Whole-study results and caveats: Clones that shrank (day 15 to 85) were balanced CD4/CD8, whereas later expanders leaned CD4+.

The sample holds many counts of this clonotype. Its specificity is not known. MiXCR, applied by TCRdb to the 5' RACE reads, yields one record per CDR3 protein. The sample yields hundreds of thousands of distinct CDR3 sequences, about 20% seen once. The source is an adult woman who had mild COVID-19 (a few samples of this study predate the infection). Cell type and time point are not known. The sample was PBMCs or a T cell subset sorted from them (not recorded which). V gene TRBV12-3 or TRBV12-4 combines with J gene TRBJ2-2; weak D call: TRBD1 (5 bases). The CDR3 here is CASSFRAGSLTGELFF. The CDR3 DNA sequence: TGTGCCAGCAGTTTCCGGGCAGGGTCGTTGACCGGGGAGCTGTTTTTT.